The rows below give T cell receptor beta chains drawn from one sample of a study of immune evolution from preneoplasia to lung adenocarcinoma. Sequenced by immunoSEQ multiplex PCR; TCRdb stores in-frame clones only, minus some. The sample shows about 6,400 clones, under 85% of them seen only once. The sequencing input was FFPE minimally invasive lung adenocarcinoma tissue. These receptors were taken from a person aged 50 to 70 with lung adenocarcinoma. The CDR3 runs from the conserved cysteine through the conserved F or W. A D gene is named only where the DNA matches it firmly. For some rows the clone size is stated as once, few or many, or as a class when expanded; others skip it.

d_gene,abundance,v_gene,len,j_gene,CDR3aa,CDR3nt
.,.,TRBV4-2,15,TRBJ1-2,CASSQEGPGDGGYTF,TGTGCCAGCAGCCAAGAGGGGCCTGGGGACGGGGGCTACACCTTC
.,few,TRBV7-2,14,TRBJ1-1,CASSPLRGDTEAFF,TGTGCCAGCAGCCCCCTTCGAGGGGACACTGAAGCTTTCTTT
.,.,TRBV29-1,10,TRBJ1-1,CSVGFTEAFF,TGCAGCGTTGGGTTCACTGAAGCTTTCTTT
.,.,TRBV19,14,TRBJ2-1,CASKRDPGYNEQFF,TGTGCCAGTAAGAGGGACCCGGGCTACAATGAGCAGTTCTTC
TRBD1,few,TRBV6-5,14,TRBJ2-7,CASSYSGQGREQYF,TGTGCCAGCAGTTACTCGGGACAGGGGAGAGAGCAGTACTTC
.,few,TRBV27,14,TRBJ2-1,CATRGVDSYNEQFF,TGTGCCACGAGAGGGGTAGACTCCTACAATGAGCAGTTCTTC
.,.,TRBV18,14,TRBJ2-3,CASSGTGKTDTQYF,TGTGCCAGCTCAGGGACGGGAAAGACAGATACGCAGTATTTT
.,few,TRBV18,12,TRBJ2-1,CASSRPQSEQFF,TGTGCCAGCTCACGTCCCCAGAGTGAGCAGTTCTTC
TRBD2,.,TRBV27,15,TRBJ2-1,CASFLTSGSYNEQFF,TGTGCCAGCTTTTTGACTAGCGGGAGCTACAATGAGCAGTTCTTC
TRBD1,few,TRBV7-9,13,TRBJ2-1,CASGGQGAGEQFF,TGTGCCAGTGGGGGACAGGGGGCTGGTGAGCAGTTCTTC
.,.,TRBV5-1,15,TRBJ2-2,CASSLSSASTGELFF,TGCGCCAGCAGCTTGAGTAGTGCCAGCACCGGGGAGCTGTTTTTT
TRBD2,.,TRBV14,16,TRBJ2-1,CASSQDGREGLGEQFF,TGTGCCAGCAGCCAAGATGGTCGGGAGGGCCTTGGTGAGCAGTTCTTC
.,.,TRBV18,13,TRBJ2-7,CASSATEQYEQYF,TGTGCCAGCTCGGCGACGGAACAGTACGAGCAGTACTTC
.,few,TRBV6-6,14,TRBJ1-1,CASSYSTSHSEAFF,TGTGCCAGCAGTTACTCGACCAGTCATTCTGAAGCTTTCTTT
TRBD1,.,TRBV2,15,TRBJ1-5,CASTDSTGSNQPQHF,TGTGCCAGCACCGACTCGACAGGGAGCAATCAGCCCCAGCATTTT
TRBD2,few,TRBV4-2,16,TRBJ2-5,CASSQVSGGTQETQYF,TGTGCCAGCAGCCAAGTTAGCGGGGGGACCCAAGAGACCCAGTACTTC
TRBD1,.,TRBV6-6,15,TRBJ1-5,CASSSGGQGNQPQHF,TGTGCCAGCAGTTCCGGGGGACAGGGGAATCAGCCCCAGCATTTT
.,.,TRBV6-1,15,TRBJ2-7,CGLSPDHGGPYEQYF,TGTGGGTTGAGCCCAGACCATGGCGGACCCTACGAGCAGTACTTC
TRBD1,.,TRBV10-3,14,TRBJ1-5,CAISPGTGDQPQHF,TGTGCCATCAGTCCCGGGACAGGGGATCAGCCCCAGCATTTT
TRBD2,once,TRBV27,15,TRBJ2-7,CASSGFGGGSYEQYF,TGTGCCAGCAGTGGCTTCGGCGGGGGGTCCTACGAGCAGTACTTC
.,.,TRBV4-2,15,TRBJ2-3,CASSQAEGGADTQYF,TGTGCCAGCAGCCAAGCCGAGGGTGGCGCAGATACGCAGTATTTT
.,few,TRBV18,17,TRBJ2-1,CASSPRTGRLEDNEQFF,TGTGCCAGCTCACCGCGGACCGGGAGACTGGAAGACAATGAGCAGTTCTTC
.,.,TRBV2,18,TRBJ2-6,CASSEGRGEFSGANVLTF,TGTGCCAGCAGTGAAGGAAGGGGCGAGTTCTCTGGGGCCAACGTCCTGACTTTC
TRBD1,.,TRBV5-6,14,TRBJ2-3,CASRAGTGADTQYF,TGTGCCAGCAGAGCAGGGACAGGGGCAGATACGCAGTATTTT
.,.,TRBV11-1,11,TRBJ2-5,CASSLYQTQYF,TGTGCCAGCAGCTTATATCAGACCCAGTACTTC
.,.,TRBV5-1,15,TRBJ2-7,CASSPLPERVDEQYF,TGCGCCAGCAGCCCCCTACCGGAGAGGGTTGACGAGCAGTACTTC
TRBD1,.,TRBV7-9,12,TRBJ1-2,CASSVGGTDYTF,TGTGCCAGCAGCGTAGGGGGGACAGACTACACCTTC
TRBD2,.,TRBV15,16,TRBJ2-5,CATSSDSGGLQETQYF,TGTGCCACCAGCAGTGATAGCGGGGGGCTCCAAGAGACCCAGTACTTC
.,.,TRBV9,14,TRBJ2-1,CASSVGDQQREQFF,TGTGCCAGCAGCGTAGGGGACCAGCAAAGGGAGCAGTTCTTC
.,.,TRBV10-3,16,TRBJ1-4,CAISRTNMRGNEKLFF,TGTGCCATCAGTCGGACGAACATGAGGGGGAATGAAAAACTGTTTTTT
.,.,TRBV9,14,TRBJ2-3,CASGPGSPTDTQYF,TGTGCCAGCGGCCCCGGGTCCCCCACAGATACGCAGTATTTT
.,few,TRBV19,13,TRBJ2-5,CASSISQQETQYF,TGTGCCAGTAGTATAAGTCAGCAAGAGACCCAGTACTTC
TRBD1,.,TRBV5-5,14,TRBJ1-4,CASRDRGNNEKLFF,TGTGCCAGCAGAGACAGGGGGAATAATGAAAAACTGTTTTTT
TRBD2,.,TRBV7-9,15,TRBJ2-7,CASSLVSGRAGEQYF,TGTGCCAGCAGCTTAGTTTCCGGGAGGGCCGGCGAGCAGTACTTC
TRBD1,.,TRBV7-6,14,TRBJ2-7,CASSLSRQGSEQYF,TGTGCCAGCAGCTTGTCTCGACAGGGGTCCGAGCAGTACTTC
.,once,TRBV29-1,11,TRBJ1-1,CSVRGVSEAFF,TGCAGCGTTAGGGGGGTCTCTGAAGCTTTCTTT
TRBD2,.,TRBV9,14,TRBJ2-2,CASSLREVTGELFF,TGTGCCAGCAGCCTGCGGGAGGTAACCGGGGAGCTGTTTTTT
TRBD1,.,TRBV15,16,TRBJ2-3,CATSTRTGGDPDTQYF,TGTGCCACCAGCACAAGGACAGGGGGCGATCCAGATACGCAGTATTTT
.,.,TRBV7-9,11,TRBJ2-7,CASSLDYEQYF,TGTGCCAGCAGCTTAGACTACGAGCAGTACTTC
.,few,TRBV15,14,TRBJ2-1,CATSRDQRGMEQFF,TGTGCCACCAGCAGAGATCAAAGGGGAATGGAGCAGTTCTTC
.,few,TRBV5-5,14,TRBJ2-7,CASSYGSFSYEQYF,TGTGCCAGCAGCTACGGGAGCTTTTCCTACGAGCAGTACTTC
TRBD1,.,TRBV5-1,17,TRBJ1-1,CASSSPRTGGGNTEAFF,TGCGCCAGCAGCTCGCCAAGGACAGGTGGGGGGAACACTGAAGCTTTCTTT
.,once,TRBV7-3,15,TRBJ2-3,CASSLNGRDTDTQYF,TGTGCCAGCAGCTTAAATGGCAGAGACACAGATACGCAGTATTTT
.,.,TRBV5-1,14,TRBJ1-1,CASSLLPENTEAFF,TGCGCCAGCAGCCTCCTCCCCGAAAACACTGAAGCTTTCTTT
.,.,TRBV6-4,15,TRBJ1-5,CASSETSGGNQPQHF,TGTGCCAGCAGTGAAACATCTGGGGGCAATCAGCCCCAGCATTTT
.,.,TRBV2,14,TRBJ1-2,CASSVLDIDYGYTF,TGTGCCAGCAGTGTCTTGGATATAGACTATGGCTACACCTTC
.,.,TRBV27,15,TRBJ1-2,CASRASPPGNYGYTF,TGTGCCAGCCGCGCCTCCCCCCCAGGGAACTATGGCTACACCTTC
.,.,TRBV28,17,TRBJ2-3,CASSFLGRPRLTDTQYF,TGTGCCAGCAGTTTCTTGGGACGGCCGAGACTGACAGATACGCAGTATTTT
.,.,TRBV27,14,TRBJ2-3,CASSLFLGADTQYF,TGTGCCAGCAGTTTATTTCTAGGGGCAGATACGCAGTATTTT
.,.,TRBV18,16,TRBJ2-2,CASSPYEGTYTGELFF,TGTGCCAGCTCACCATATGAGGGCACGTACACCGGGGAGCTGTTTTTT
TRBD2,.,TRBV5-1,16,TRBJ2-5,CASSRGSSGGDETQYF,TGCGCCAGCAGCCGGGGGTCTAGCGGGGGCGACGAGACCCAGTACTTC
TRBD2,.,TRBV4-2,17,TRBJ2-2,CASSQADLTSGTGELFF,TGTGCCAGCAGCCAAGCAGATCTGACTAGCGGCACCGGGGAGCTGTTTTTT
TRBD1,once,TRBV6-4,15,TRBJ1-6,CASSRAGGLDSPLHF,TGTGCCAGCAGTAGGGCAGGGGGATTGGATTCACCCCTCCACTTT